Below are 27 T cell receptor beta chains sequenced from a single sample in a study of technical replicates of blood from a few donors. Sequencing was performed with immunoSEQ multiplex PCR; in TCRdb, only in-frame clones are kept and a portion is missing. The repertoire holds more than 60,000 clones, with roughly 93% as singletons. The sample consisted of T cells isolated from PBMCs. These receptors were obtained from a human donor in good health.

The gene calls are TRBV19 and TRBJ2-7; D is ambiguous. The CDR3 covers 14 residues. The ends were cut back, 1 base at V and 0 bases at J, with 7 bases in the middle. Germline V gene sequence: CDR1 LNHDA, CDR2 SQIVND (reference sequence). The CDR3 loop reads CASSIGVHSYEQYF. The DNA for the CDR3 is TGTGCCAGTAGTATAGGTGTCCACTCCTACGAGCAGTACTTC.

This sequence joins TRBV11-2 and TRBJ1-3; 11 bases match TRBD1. The CDR3 contains 16 residues. Trimming removed 0 bases from V and 7 bases from J; junction bases left unmatched: 5. The germline CDR1 and CDR2 sequences are SGHAT and FQNNGV. CDR3 residues: CASSLDPGQGANTIYF. In DNA, the CDR3 is TGTGCCAGCAGCTTAGATCCCGGACAGGGGGCGAACACCATATATTTT.

This clone was detected only once. The chain uses TRBV4-3 and TRBJ2-3, with D unresolved. The CDR3 extends over 16 amino acids. Deletions cut 1 base from V and 0 bases from J, with 11 bases between. CDR1 is LGHNA, CDR2 YSLEER, per germline. The CDR3 loop is CASSQALERSTDTQYF. The CDR3 coding sequence is TGCGCCAGCAGCCAAGCCTTAGAGAGAAGCACAGATACGCAGTATTTT.

J is TRBJ1-3 and V is TRBV28, with TRBD1 matching over 7 bases. V shed 7 bases, J shed 8 bases, and the junction held 11 bases outside the gene matches. Germline assignment: CDR1 MDHEN and CDR2 SYDVKM. The CDR3 contains 14 residues. CDR3 amino acids: CASIQTGKGYTIYF. The CDR3 nucleotides are TGTGCCAGCATTCAGACAGGGAAGGGTTACACCATATATTTT.

The chain couples TRBV9 to TRBJ2-3; 11 bases are a match to TRBD2. The CDR3 runs 17 residues. CDR1 is SGDLS, CDR2 YYNGEE, per germline. With V trimmed by 4 bases and J by 5 bases, 12 bases remained unmatched. The CDR3 DNA is TGTGCCAGCAGCATACAATTACTAGCGGGAGCAGAAGATACGCAGTATTTT. This translates into CASSIQLLAGAEDTQYF.

This chain connects TRBV30 to TRBJ2-1, with a weak D call TRBD1 (5 bases). CDR1 and CDR2 from the germline V gene are GTSNPN and SVGIG (reference sequence). V was shortened by 0 bases and J by 15 bases, with 12 bases between the two germline ends. The CDR3 consists of 11 residues. In nucleotides, the CDR3 is TGTGCCTGGAGTGTACAGGTGTTCCGGTTCTTC. Its protein product is CAWSVQVFRFF. The entire variable domain, with the rest obtained from reference TRBV30 and TRBJ2-1, is as follows: SQTIHQWPATLVQPVGSPLSLECTVEGTSNPNLYWYRQAAGRGLQLLFYSVGIGQISSEVPQNLSASRPQDRQFILSSKKLLLSDSGFYLCAWSVQVFRFFGPGTRLTVL.

The V and J genes are TRBV19 and TRBJ1-2; D may be TRBD1 (5 bases). Germline V gene lookup returns CDR1 LNHDA and CDR2 SQIVND (reference sequence). Deletions cut 2 bases from V and 4 bases from J, with 11 bases between. The CDR3 has 14 amino acids. CDR3 sequence (DNA): TGTGCCAGTAGTATACCCCACAGGTTCTATGGCTACACCTTC. The encoded protein is CASSIPHRFYGYTF. Variable domain in full (rest from reference TRBV19 and TRBJ1-2): DGGITQSPKYLFRKEGQNVTLSCEQNLNHDAMYWYRQDPGQGLRLIYYSQIVNDFQKGDIAEGYSVSREKKESFPLTVTSAQKNPTAFYLCASSIPHRFYGYTFGSGTRLTVV.

The chain links TRBV11-3 to TRBJ2-7, with D tentatively TRBD2 (6 bases). CDR3 length: 14 residues. Germline-derived CDR1 and CDR2 are SGHNT and YENEEA. V lost 3 bases, J lost 2 bases, and 11 bases lay in between. CDR3 sequence (DNA): TGTGCCAGCAGCTTGGGGACGGGGGCCTACGAGCAGTACTTC. Translating it yields CASSLGTGAYEQYF.

V is TRBV7-2 and J is TRBJ2-7, with 7 bases lining up with TRBD2. With 3 bases clipped from V and 3 bases from J, the junction kept 2 bases outside the gene matches. The CDR3 runs 13 residues. The germline V gene encodes CDR1 SGHTA and CDR2 FQGNSA. The CDR3 spells CASSLGGGYEQYF. The CDR3 bases are TGTGCCAGCAGCTTGGGGGGGGGCTACGAGCAGTACTTC. The full variable domain, completed using reference TRBV7-2 and TRBJ2-7, is GAGVSQSPSNKVTEKGKDVELRCDPISGHTALYWYRQSLGQGLEFLIYFQGNSAPDKSGLPSDRFSAERTGGSVSTLTIQRTQQEDSAVYLCASSLGGGYEQYFGPGTRLTVT.

The chain uses TRBV18 and TRBJ2-3; D may be TRBD2 (5 bases). Per germline, CDR1 KGHSH and CDR2 LQKENI. Trimming left V 3 bases short and J 2 bases short, with 6 bases between. There are 13 residues in the CDR3. CDR3 amino acids: CASSPGNTDTQYF. The CDR3 DNA is TGTGCCAGCTCACCCGGGAACACAGATACGCAGTATTTT.

V usage is TRBV27 and J usage is TRBJ1-2; tentatively, D is TRBD1 (6 bases). Germline-derived CDR1 and CDR2 are MNHEY and SMNVEV (reference sequence). Trimming shortened V by 5 bases and J by 0 bases, and 10 bases separated the two germline ends. The CDR3 sequence is 14 residues long. The CDR3: CASSKTGSNYGYTF. CDR3 nucleotide sequence: TGTGCCAGCAGTAAGACAGGTTCTAACTATGGCTACACCTTC.

The V and J genes are TRBV4-3 and TRBJ2-1; perhaps TRBD1 as D (6 bases). Trimming shortened V by 5 bases and J by 5 bases, and 13 bases separated the two germline ends. The CDR3 is made up of 14 amino acids. Germline-derived CDR1 and CDR2 are LGHNA and YSLEER. The CDR3 spells CASSFRDIHNEQFF. CDR3 coding DNA: TGCGCCAGCAGCTTCCGGGACATCCACAATGAGCAGTTCTTC.

This clone has a handful of counts. The chain has TRBV4-3 and TRBJ2-6; TRBD1 matches at 7 bases. The V and J ends lost 2 bases and 0 bases, in that order; junction bases with no gene match: 4. In germline, CDR1 is LGHNA, CDR2 YSLEER. This CDR3 has 17 residues. CDR3: CASSQIQGVSGANVLTF. CDR3 DNA sequence: TGCGCCAGCAGCCAAATTCAGGGGGTCTCTGGGGCCAACGTCCTGACTTTC.

This chain connects TRBV14 to TRBJ2-5; D perhaps matches TRBD2 (5 bases). V was trimmed by 4 bases and J by 1 base, leaving 16 bases between them. The germline V gene encodes CDR1 SGHDN and CDR2 FVKESK. There are 16 residues in the CDR3. CDR3 amino acids: CASSLRRGRVQETQYF. In nucleotides, the CDR3 is TGTGCCAGCAGCCTCCGTCGGGGAAGGGTCCAAGAGACCCAGTACTTC.

This chain uses TRBV5-1 with TRBJ2-3; maybe TRBD2 (7 bases). V was shortened by 6 bases and J by 5 bases, with 13 bases between the two germline ends. The CDR3 is made up of 13 amino acids. The germline gives CDR1 SGHRS, CDR2 YFSETQ. Here the CDR3 DNA reads TGCGCCAGCAAGGGGGGGGGCAGAGATACGCAGTATTTT. Its protein product is CASKGGGRDTQYF.

CDR3 in amino acids: CASSKYEQYF. For the CDR3, the DNA is TGTGCCAGCAGCAAATACGAGCAGTACTTC. The V gene is TRBV6-1, the J gene TRBJ2-7, with D uncertain. CDR1 is MNHNS and CDR2 is SASEGT in the germline V gene. The V end was cut by 6 bases, the J end by 4 bases, with 4 bases between. The CDR3 runs to 10 residues.

The chain combines TRBV15 with TRBJ1-5, with TRBD1 as a possible D gene (6 bases). CDR1 is LNHNV and CDR2 is YYDKDF in the germline V gene (reference sequence). The CDR3 totals 16 residues. V lost 0 bases and J 7 bases, leaving 16 bases between the germline ends. CDR3 in amino acids: CATSRDTGNYGQPQHF. In nucleotides, the CDR3 is TGTGCCACCAGCAGAGATACAGGGAATTATGGACAGCCCCAGCATTTT.

The gene calls are TRBV10-3 and TRBJ2-7; 9 positions match TRBD2. V trimming: 10 bases; J trimming: 3 bases; junction bases outside the gene matches: 10. The CDR3 has 14 amino acids. Germline loops: CDR1 ENHRY, CDR2 SYGVKD. CDR3 region: CATLAGELRYEQYF. In DNA, the CDR3 is TGTGCCACTTTAGCGGGAGAGCTTCGCTACGAGCAGTACTTC.

The rearrangement joins TRBV5-5 to TRBJ2-2, with a weak D call TRBD2 (6 bases). Between the trimmed V and J ends, which lost 4 bases and 1 base, there was a span of 8 bases. From germline, CDR1 is SGHKS and CDR2 YYEKEE (reference sequence). CDR3 length equals 14 residues. The CDR3 DNA follows: TGTGCCAGCAGCCTGGGACTGAACACCGGGGAGCTGTTTTTT. Protein sequence: CASSLGLNTGELFF. The variable domain in full, with the rest retrieved from reference TRBV5-5 and TRBJ2-2, is DAGVTQSPTHLIKTRGQQVTLRCSPISGHKSVSWYQQVLGQGPQFIFQYYEKEERGRGNFPDRFSARQFPNYSSELNVNALLLGDSALYLCASSLGLNTGELFFGEGSRLTVL.

This clone was seen only once. The chain couples TRBV7-9 to TRBJ1-4; D uncertain. This CDR3 is built from 13 residues. Looked up from germline, CDR1 is SEHNR and CDR2 is FQNEAQ (reference sequence). The V end was cut by 4 bases, the J end by 4 bases, with 7 bases between. For the CDR3, the DNA is TGTGCCAGCAGCTATTTAAATAATGAAAAACTGTTTTTT. It codes for CASSYLNNEKLFF.

V usage is TRBV5-1 and J usage is TRBJ2-1; no reliable D call. V was clipped by 2 bases and J by 0 bases, with 6 bases between them. Germline values: CDR1 SGHRS, CDR2 YFSETQ. The CDR3 sequence is 14 residues long. Here the CDR3 DNA reads TGCGCCAGCAGCTTTAGTAGCTCCTACAATGAGCAGTTCTTC. Translation gives CASSFSSSYNEQFF.

J is TRBJ1-2 and V is TRBV5-4, with 7 bases fitting TRBD1. With 1 base clipped from V and 8 bases from J, the junction kept 8 bases outside the gene matches. Per the germline V gene, CDR1 is SGHNT and CDR2 is YYREEE (reference sequence). The CDR3 contains 14 residues. CDR3 protein: CASSLIGGPYGYTF. The CDR3 DNA reads TGTGCCAGCAGCTTGATAGGGGGCCCTTACGGCTACACCTTC.

As DNA, the CDR3 is TGTGCCAGCTCACCCGGGACAGGGGAAGAGACCCAGTACTTC. Amino acid sequence: CASSPGTGEETQYF. V is TRBV18 and J is TRBJ2-5; 10 positions agree with TRBD1. The V and J ends lost 3 bases and 3 bases, in that order; junction bases with no gene match: 1. This CDR3 spans 14 amino acids. In germline, CDR1 is KGHSH, CDR2 LQKENI.

The chain couples TRBV19 to TRBJ1-1; TRBD1 agrees at 9 bases. J lost 11 bases, V lost 4 bases, and 11 bases had no gene match. The CDR3 has 14 residues. Germline V gene lookup returns CDR1 LNHDA and CDR2 SQIVND (reference sequence). CDR3 sequence (DNA): TGTGCCAGTAGTACTCGAAACAGGGGGCCTAGGGCTTTCTTT. This translates into CASSTRNRGPRAFF.

The gene calls are TRBV6-5 and TRBJ1-2, with 7 bases aligning to TRBD1. CDR3 length equals 14 residues. Germline V lookup: CDR1 MNHEY, CDR2 SVGAGI. The J segment lost 4 bases and the V segment lost 5 bases, leaving 7 bases of the junction unmatched. The CDR3 DNA follows: TGTGCCAGCAGTGACCAGGACAGGCGCTATGGCTACACCTTC. Its translation: CASSDQDRRYGYTF.

This chain uses TRBV19 with TRBJ1-1; perhaps TRBD1 as D (6 bases). V lost 6 bases to trimming and J lost 1 base, with 12 bases between them. Germline V gives CDR1 LNHDA, CDR2 SQIVND (reference sequence). The CDR3 runs to 14 residues. The CDR3 is CASRMGGANTEAFF. The CDR3 nucleotides read TGTGCCAGTAGGATGGGGGGGGCGAACACTGAAGCTTTCTTT.

The chain links TRBV11-2 to TRBJ2-7; 13 bases match TRBD2. Trimming at V came to 2 bases and at J to 2 bases, leaving 6 bases not matched to a gene. Per germline, CDR1 SGHAT and CDR2 FQNNGV. The CDR3 is made up of 17 amino acids. The CDR3 reads CASSLTTGTSGTYEQYF. The DNA of the CDR3 is TGTGCCAGCAGCTTAACAACAGGGACTAGCGGGACCTACGAGCAGTACTTC.